These 7 T cell receptor beta chains were sequenced from one sample in a study of shared clonotypes between healthy human individuals. Profiling relied on immunoSEQ multiplex PCR, and the TCRdb table lists in-frame clones only, not all of them. There are about 680,000 clones in the sample; 73% occur only once, and around 2% lies in the top ten. Specimen: memory CD4+ T cells sorted from blood. Subset noted: CD45RA-negative fraction. The receptors were sampled from a woman younger than 45 in good health.

The chain is built from TRBV4-1 and TRBJ2-1, with D tentatively TRBD2 (5 bases). Per germline, CDR1 MGHRA and CDR2 YSYEKL. The CDR3 length is 17 residues. Trimming stripped 0 bases from V and 4 bases from J, with 16 bases between. The CDR3 protein is CASSQDEGVRAYNEQFF. CDR3 nucleotide sequence: TGCGCCAGCAGCCAAGATGAGGGCGTACGGGCATACAATGAGCAGTTCTTC.

This chain connects TRBV5-1 to TRBJ2-3, with 9 bases matching TRBD2. The CDR3 covers 14 residues. Germline CDR1 SGHRS, CDR2 YFSETQ. The V segment lost 0 bases and the J segment 6 bases; nucleotides outside the gene matches: 2. CDR3 in amino acids: CASSLVAGEDTQYF. Written as DNA, the CDR3 is TGCGCCAGCAGCTTGGTAGCGGGAGAGGATACGCAGTATTTT. The full variable domain, its missing parts supplied by reference TRBV5-1 and TRBJ2-3, is KAGVTQTPRYLIKTRGQQVTLSCSPISGHRSVSWYQQTPGQGLQFLFEYFSETQRNKGNFPGRFSGRQFSNSRSEMNVSTLELGDSALYLCASSLVAGEDTQYFGPGTRLTVL.

The chain is built from TRBV11-3 and TRBJ2-3; 9 positions agree with TRBD1. The germline gives CDR1 SGHNT, CDR2 YENEEA. This CDR3 is 15 amino acids long. Trimming took 4 bases from V and 4 from J; bases not matched to a gene: 6. The chain's CDR3 is CASSSRDRDPDTQYF. Written as DNA, the CDR3 is TGTGCCAGCAGCTCCCGGGACAGGGACCCAGATACGCAGTATTTT.

This chain joins TRBV7-9 and TRBJ1-4; 8 bases line up with TRBD1. V shed 1 base, J shed 0 bases, and the junction held 4 bases outside the gene matches. CDR3 length: 17 residues. CDR1 is SEHNR and CDR2 is FQNEAQ in the germline V gene (reference sequence). CDR3 nucleotide sequence: TGTGCCAGCAGCTTAGGACAGGGGACGGCAACTAATGAAAAACTGTTTTTT. Amino acids: CASSLGQGTATNEKLFF.

The chain couples TRBV28 to TRBJ2-3, with 9 bases aligning to TRBD2. J lost 7 bases, V lost 4 bases, and 12 bases had no gene match. CDR1 MDHEN and CDR2 SYDVKM come from the germline V gene. The CDR3 covers 16 residues. CDR3: CASSSVRAGGGNTQYF. The CDR3 DNA is TGTGCCAGCAGTTCCGTTCGGGCGGGAGGGGGAAATACGCAGTATTTT. Combining the CDR3 with reference TRBV28 and TRBJ2-3 gives the whole variable domain DVKVTQSSRYLVKRTGEKVFLECVQDMDHENMFWYRQDPGLGLRLIYFSYDVKMKEKGDIPEGYSVSREKKERFSLILESASTNQTSMYLCASSSVRAGGGNTQYFGPGTRLTVL.

The chain is built from TRBV5-4 and TRBJ2-1, with TRBD1 as a possible D gene (5 bases). From germline, CDR1 is SGHNT and CDR2 YYREEE (reference sequence). There are 17 residues in the CDR3. Trimming took 4 bases from V and 4 from J, leaving 21 bases between them. This chain's CDR3 is CASSARKAGGHYNEQFF. The CDR3 nucleotides read TGTGCCAGCAGCGCGAGGAAGGCTGGCGGACATTACAATGAGCAGTTCTTC.

The chain combines TRBV27 with TRBJ2-6, with D possibly TRBD1 on 5 matching bases. V gave up 5 bases and J gave up 0 bases, with 11 bases separating them. Germline assignment: CDR1 MNHEY and CDR2 SMNVEV (reference sequence). The CDR3 has 16 amino acids. CDR3 region: CASSQDTPSGANVLTF. The DNA for the CDR3 is TGTGCCAGCAGTCAGGACACCCCCTCTGGGGCCAACGTCCTGACTTTC.